Presented here are 26 T cell receptor beta chains from one specimen sequenced in a study of blood T cell repertoires in COVID-19. The protocol was immunoSEQ multiplex PCR, while the TCRdb copy is restricted to in-frame clones and leaves out a portion. The table lists about 180,000 clones, more than 80% of them singletons. The sequenced sample consisted of PBMCs or T cells enriched from blood (not recorded which). These receptors originate from a man aged 35 to 55 who had recovered from COVID-19.

This clone was observed a handful of times. This chain connects TRBV9 to TRBJ2-2; D remains ambiguous. V was cut by 0 bases and J by 6 bases, with 6 bases left in between. The CDR3 consists of 13 residues. The germline CDR1 and CDR2 sequences are SGDLS and YYNGEE. The CDR3 coding sequence is TGTGCCAGCAGCGTAGTCGACTCCGGGGAGCTGTTTTTT. The encoded protein is CASSVVDSGELFF.

This clone showed up just once. The chain has TRBV27 and TRBJ1-1, with D perhaps matching TRBD1 (6 bases). Deletions cut 4 bases from V and 1 base from J, with 16 bases between. This CDR3 has 16 residues. Germline V gives CDR1 MNHEY, CDR2 SMNVEV (reference sequence). The CDR3 DNA reads as TGTGCCAGCAGTTCTACCCCGGGACACCAGAACACTGAAGCTTTCTTT. It encodes CASSSTPGHQNTEAFF.

The table lists this clone with a count of one. The junction shows a germline mismatch at one end, possibly a read error. The chain uses TRBV30 and TRBJ2-5; D possibly corresponds to TRBD1 (5 bases). The germline gives CDR1 GTSNPN, CDR2 SVGIG (reference sequence). The CDR3 loop spans 13 amino acids. The DNA for the CDR3 is TGTGCCTGGAGTGATACAGGCCGCGGCACCAGGAACTTC. It translates to CAWSDTGRGTRNF.

This chain links TRBV9 with TRBJ1-4; D uncertain. V was pared by 3 bases and J by 7 bases, with 13 bases between. Per the germline V gene, CDR1 is SGDLS and CDR2 is YYNGEE. The CDR3 is made up of 14 amino acids. This CDR3 reads CASSATSRGEKLFF. In DNA, the CDR3 is TGTGCCAGCAGCGCCACGAGTCGAGGTGAAAAACTGTTTTTT.

The chain joins TRBV11-3 to TRBJ1-1; TRBD1 might be the D (5 bases). This CDR3 spans 16 amino acids. V was shortened by 4 bases and J by 0 bases, with 15 bases between the two germline ends. Germline CDR1 reads SGHNT; CDR2 reads YENEEA. CDR3 sequence (DNA): TGTGCCAGCAGCTACCAGACAGTTACTATGAACACTGAAGCTTTCTTT. Translating gives CASSYQTVTMNTEAFF.

The chain employs TRBV9 and TRBJ2-2, with TRBD2 matching over 10 bases. Trimming took 2 bases from V and 6 from J; bases not matched to a gene: 4. Per the germline V gene, CDR1 is SGDLS and CDR2 is YYNGEE. CDR3 length equals 15 residues. The CDR3 region is CASSVERGGPGELFF. The CDR3 bases are TGTGCCAGCAGCGTCGAGCGGGGGGGCCCCGGGGAGCTGTTTTTT.

A word on this clone: The same CDR3 is also encoded by other DNA sequences in this sample. The CDR3: CASRSGQANEKLFF. In DNA, the CDR3 is TGTGCCAGTAGGTCGGGACAGGCTAATGAAAAACTGTTTTTT. The rearrangement uses TRBV19 and TRBJ1-4; 8 bases match TRBD1. With V trimmed by 6 bases and J by 3 bases, 3 bases remained unmatched. Looked up from germline, CDR1 is LNHDA and CDR2 is SQIVND (reference sequence). The CDR3 runs 14 residues.

This rearrangement joins TRBV24-1 to TRBJ2-1, with a weak D call TRBD2 (6 bases). The germline V gene encodes CDR1 KGHDR and CDR2 SFDVKD. V lost 4 bases, J lost 6 bases, and 15 bases lay in between. The CDR3 contains 15 residues. The CDR3 reads CATSEPGTGSNEQFF. The DNA of the CDR3 is TGTGCCACCAGTGAACCCGGGACTGGTTCCAATGAGCAGTTCTTC.

The chain carries TRBV23-1 and TRBJ1-1; TRBD1 aligns across 7 bases. TRBV23-1 is annotated as an ORF whose role is uncertain. V dropped 10 bases and J dropped 5; count of bases not matched to a gene: 4. The CDR3 extends over 11 amino acids. DNA for the CDR3: TGCGCCATCCAGGGGGGAACTGAAGCTTTCTTT. Translating gives CAIQGGTEAFF.

V usage is TRBV10-1 and J usage is TRBJ2-3; 8 bases map to TRBD2. CDR3 size: 14 residues. V lost 5 bases, J lost 1 base, and 2 bases stayed unmatched. Germline CDR1 WNHNN, CDR2 SYGVQD (reference sequence). The CDR3 bases are TGCGCCAGCAGTCAGACTAGCGGCACAGATACGCAGTATTTT. Translation: CASSQTSGTDTQYF.

The chain has TRBV5-1 and TRBJ2-3; D perhaps matches TRBD2 (5 bases). Trimming removed 3 bases at V and 2 bases at J, with 10 bases between. Germline V CDR1 and CDR2: SGHRS, YFSETQ. The CDR3 runs 14 residues. Written as DNA, the CDR3 is TGCGCCAGCAGCTACGGACTCGACACAGATACGCAGTATTTT. As protein: CASSYGLDTDTQYF.

The chain uses TRBV27 and TRBJ1-1; D may be TRBD1 (5 bases). Trimming removed 5 bases at V and 4 bases at J, with 17 bases between. This CDR3 is 15 amino acids long. Germline CDR1 reads MNHEY; CDR2 reads SMNVEV (reference sequence). CDR3 region: CASSPAPGLLTEAFF. The DNA for the CDR3 is TGTGCCAGCAGTCCCGCCCCGGGACTCCTCACTGAAGCTTTCTTT.

The rearrangement uses TRBV27 and TRBJ2-1; the D is unclear. The CDR3 loop spans 12 amino acids. Trimming cost V 6 bases and J 6 bases, with 9 bases left between them. The germline V gene has CDR1 MNHEY and CDR2 SMNVEV (reference sequence). CDR3 sequence: CASRTGSNEQFF. The DNA for the CDR3 is TGTGCCAGCAGAACGGGTTCCAATGAGCAGTTCTTC.

The chain joins TRBV4-1 to TRBJ1-2; D is uncertain. V was shortened by 1 base and J by 1 base, with 13 bases between the two germline ends. Germline CDR1 reads MGHRA; CDR2 reads YSYEKL. The CDR3 spans 16 residues. CDR3: CASSQGVQLFNYGYTF. As DNA, the CDR3 is TGCGCCAGCAGCCAAGGAGTCCAACTGTTTAACTATGGCTACACCTTC.

The chain links TRBV2 to TRBJ2-5; maybe TRBD1 (5 bases). V shed 5 bases and J shed 3 bases, with 10 bases lying between them. The CDR3 extends over 13 amino acids. Germline lookup yields CDR1 SNHLY and CDR2 FYNNEI. CDR3 DNA sequence: TGTGCCAGCAGTCAGGGTAGGGAAGAGACCCAGTACTTC. It codes for CASSQGREETQYF.

The chain couples TRBV11-2 to TRBJ2-1, with 9 bases matching TRBD2. V lost 2 bases, J lost 14 bases, and 16 bases stayed unmatched. Germline V gives CDR1 SGHAT, CDR2 FQNNGV. CDR3 length equals 16 residues. CDR3 sequence reads: CASSLLSGRIEGRKFF. The CDR3 DNA is TGTGCCAGCAGCTTACTTAGCGGGAGAATCGAAGGTAGGAAGTTCTTC.

The chain links TRBV12-3 or TRBV12-4 to TRBJ2-7; 9 nucleotides agree with TRBD1. The junction had 9 bases not matched to a gene; V was cut back by 4 bases and J by 11 bases. The CDR3 is 13 residues long. The CDR3 nucleotides read TGTGCCAGCAGTTCGGACAGGGGCATGAGGAAGTACTTC. It yields the protein CASSSDRGMRKYF.

This chain connects TRBV6-5 to TRBJ1-5, with 9 positions matching TRBD1. Trimming cost V 10 bases and J 9 bases; bases outside gene matches: 13. Germline values: CDR1 MNHEY, CDR2 SVGAGI. The CDR3 contains 14 residues. CDR3 nucleotides: TGTGCCACTTCGGACAGGGGCCCACCATGGCCCCAGCATTTT. Translating it yields CATSDRGPPWPQHF.

The rearrangement links TRBV5-6 to TRBJ2-2; D is unclear. Germline V CDR1 and CDR2: SGHDT, YYEEEE. This CDR3 contains 13 residues. Trimming removed 4 bases from V and 4 bases from J, with 8 bases in between. CDR3 sequence: CASSPRGTGELFF. CDR3 bases: TGTGCCAGCAGCCCGAGAGGCACCGGGGAGCTGTTTTTT.

The rearrangement joins TRBV9 to TRBJ2-3; D is unclear. The ends were cut back, 0 bases at V and 6 bases at J, with 11 bases in the middle. The germline V gene encodes CDR1 SGDLS and CDR2 YYNGEE. There are 14 residues in the CDR3. The chain's CDR3 is CASSVGGSLDTQYF. As DNA, the CDR3 is TGTGCCAGCAGCGTAGGTGGTAGCCTGGATACGCAGTATTTT.

The chain uses TRBV10-1 and TRBJ2-5; 8 nucleotides line up with TRBD1. Germline CDR1 and CDR2: WNHNN and SYGVQD (reference sequence). V gave up 9 bases and J gave up 5 bases; unmatched junction bases: 11. CDR3 length: 14 residues. The CDR3 sequence is CASPPQGAGETQYF. For the CDR3, the DNA is TGCGCCAGTCCGCCTCAGGGGGCAGGGGAGACCCAGTACTTC.

The DNA for the CDR3 is TGTGCCAGCAGCGTAGCTAGCGGGGTTAACCACAATGAGCAGTTCTTC. Amino acids: CASSVASGVNHNEQFF. The V and J genes are TRBV9 and TRBJ2-1; 9 positions agree with TRBD2. The CDR3 extends over 16 amino acids. J lost 5 bases, V lost 0 bases, and 6 bases had no gene match. Germline V lookup: CDR1 SGDLS, CDR2 YYNGEE.

The genes are TRBV27 and TRBJ2-7; D might be TRBD2 (6 bases). The V end lost 0 bases, the J end lost 5 bases, and 14 bases lay between the germline ends. CDR1 MNHEY and CDR2 SMNVEV come from the germline V gene (reference sequence). CDR3 size: 15 residues. The CDR3 here is CASSLSRGTGNEQYF. CDR3 nucleotides: TGTGCCAGCAGTTTATCTCGCGGGACGGGTAACGAGCAGTACTTC.

This clone was seen a few times. V is TRBV5-4 and J is TRBJ1-1, with 9 bases fitting TRBD1. This CDR3 region has 15 residues. Losses at the gene ends were 4 bases for V and 3 bases for J; bases not matched to a gene: 7. The germline CDR1 and CDR2 sequences are SGHNT and YYREEE (reference sequence). The CDR3: CASSPRRTGDTEAFF. The DNA for the CDR3 is TGTGCCAGCAGCCCCCGGCGGACAGGGGACACTGAAGCTTTCTTT. Using reference TRBV5-4 and TRBJ1-1 for the parts outside the CDR3, the full variable domain is ETGVTQSPTHLIKTRGQQVTLRCSSQSGHNTVSWYQQALGQGPQFIFQYYREEENGRGNFPPRFSGLQFPNYSSELNVNALELDDSALYLCASSPRRTGDTEAFFGQGTRLTVV.

The chain couples TRBV28 to TRBJ1-2; D is uncertain. CDR1 and CDR2 (germline): MDHEN, SYDVKM. The V end was cut by 4 bases, the J end by 11 bases, with 26 bases between. CDR3 size: 16 residues. CDR3 nucleotides: TGTGCCAGCAGTTCCCCAAGCCCTGCGGTTTCGGTTGGTTACACCTTC. It translates to CASSSPSPAVSVGYTF.

The rearrangement links TRBV28 to TRBJ1-1; 7 positions agree with TRBD1. V dropped 6 bases and J dropped 2; count of bases not matched to a gene: 6. CDR1 is MDHEN and CDR2 is SYDVKM in the germline V gene. The CDR3 totals 14 residues. In DNA form, the CDR3 reads TGTGCCAGCAGATACCGAGGGGGCAACACTGAAGCTTTCTTT. This gives the protein CASRYRGGNTEAFF. Supplemented by reference TRBV28 and TRBJ1-1, the full variable domain reads DVKVTQSSRYLVKRTGEKVFLECVQDMDHENMFWYRQDPGLGLRLIYFSYDVKMKEKGDIPEGYSVSREKKERFSLILESASTNQTSMYLCASRYRGGNTEAFFGQGTRLTVV.